One and the same sample provided the 27 T cell receptor beta chains below, sequenced in a study of cytomegalovirus exposure and HLA in healthy donors. The PCR had 60 Vbeta and 13 Jbeta primers. The table came from immunoSEQ multiplex PCR; TCRdb's copy has only in-frame clones and leaves some out. The data show roughly 130,000 clones, about 80% seen once. The sample comprised PBMCs. The receptors were sampled from a woman aged 40-49 years in good health and CMV-seronegative.

This rearrangement joins TRBV29-1 to TRBJ2-1, with 13 bases fitting TRBD2. There are 15 residues in the CDR3. J gave up 9 bases and V 1 base, and 6 bases lay outside the gene matches. Germline CDR1 is SQVTM and CDR2 is ANQGSEA. The CDR3 sequence: CSVEGTSGSLSEQFF. In nucleotides, the CDR3 is TGCAGCGTTGAAGGGACTAGCGGGAGTTTAAGTGAGCAGTTCTTC.

The V gene is TRBV6-6, the J gene TRBJ2-5; TRBD2 aligns across 11 bases. This CDR3 has 13 residues. Germline assignment: CDR1 MNHNY and CDR2 SVGAGI (reference sequence). The V and J ends lost 6 bases and 9 bases, in that order; junction bases with no gene match: 6. In DNA, the CDR3 is TGTGCCAGCAGCCCGGGACTAGCGGACTCCCAGTACTTC. Protein sequence: CASSPGLADSQYF.

The rearrangement uses TRBV18 and TRBJ1-4, with 9 bases aligning to TRBD1. CDR1 is KGHSH, CDR2 LQKENI, per germline. CDR3 size: 15 residues. After removal of 0 bases from V and 13 bases from J, the junction contained 9 bases not matched to a gene. The CDR3 sequence is CASSPPWDRVGGLFF. CDR3 coding DNA: TGTGCCAGCTCACCACCCTGGGACAGGGTTGGGGGACTGTTTTTT.

The V and J genes are TRBV7-2 and TRBJ1-4, with D maybe TRBD1 (6 bases). Germline CDR1 is SGHTA and CDR2 is FQGNSA. V was cut by 5 bases and J by 3 bases, with 13 bases left in between. This CDR3 is 15 amino acids long. The CDR3 spells CASSLNRVANEKLFF. CDR3 nucleotide sequence: TGTGCCAGCAGCCTAAACAGGGTGGCTAATGAAAAACTGTTTTTT. Looking up the rest from reference TRBV7-2 and TRBJ1-4 gives the full variable domain: GAGVSQSPSNKVTEKGKDVELRCDPISGHTALYWYRQSLGQGLEFLIYFQGNSAPDKSGLPSDRFSAERTGGSVSTLTIQRTQQEDSAVYLCASSLNRVANEKLFFGSGTQLSVL.

For the CDR3, the DNA is TGTGCCAGCGGTGGGCAGGGGTTCACTGAAGCTTTCTTT. Its protein is CASGGQGFTEAFF. The chain uses TRBV6-5 and TRBJ1-1, with D possibly being TRBD1 (6 bases). Germline V gene lookup returns CDR1 MNHEY and CDR2 SVGAGI. The CDR3 runs 13 residues. V dropped 8 bases and J dropped 4 bases, with 14 bases sitting between them.

The chain carries TRBV28 and TRBJ2-1; TRBD2 aligns across 10 bases. V was clipped by 5 bases and J by 4 bases; unmatched bases: 14. The CDR3 is 18 amino acids. Germline V gene data show CDR1 as MDHEN and CDR2 as SYDVKM. The CDR3 reads CASSNPTSGWGGYNEQFF. CDR3 coding DNA: TGTGCCAGCAGTAACCCGACTAGCGGGTGGGGGGGGTACAATGAGCAGTTCTTC.

This clone was found once. This chain uses TRBV7-2 with TRBJ2-7; possible D gene TRBD2, 6 bases. The germline V gene has CDR1 SGHTA and CDR2 FQGNSA. The CDR3 has 16 residues. Between the trimmed V and J ends, which lost 5 bases and 2 bases, there was a span of 19 bases. As DNA, the CDR3 is TGTGCCAGCAGCCTCCACGGGAGCGGAGCCCCCTACGAGCAGTACTTC. It translates to CASSLHGSGAPYEQYF.

The chain employs TRBV2 and TRBJ1-6, with 7 bases aligning to TRBD1. CDR1 SNHLY and CDR2 FYNNEI come from the germline V gene. This CDR3 spans 15 amino acids. After removal of 7 bases from V and 9 bases from J, the junction contained 12 bases not matched to a gene. DNA for the CDR3: TGTGCCAGCATCCCCCGGAGACAGGGAATTTCACCCCTCCACTTT. Translating gives CASIPRRQGISPLHF.

This chain connects TRBV7-8 to TRBJ1-1, with D tentatively TRBD1 (6 bases). Germline V lookup: CDR1 SGHVS, CDR2 FQNEAQ. The germline V and J ends were trimmed by 5 bases and 5 bases, with 18 bases remaining between them. This CDR3 has 15 residues. CDR3 nucleotides: TGTGCCAGCAGCCAATTACAGGGCGGTAATACTGAAGCTTTCTTT. Translation gives CASSQLQGGNTEAFF.

V gene TRBV25-1 combines with J gene TRBJ2-1, with 12 bases aligning to TRBD2. Per germline, CDR1 MGHDK and CDR2 SYGVNS. This CDR3 comprises 14 residues. Germline trimming cut 4 bases from V and 15 bases from J; bases unmatched to any gene: 10. The CDR3 is CASSGRLAGDPPFF. CDR3 nucleotides: TGTGCCAGCAGTGGGAGACTAGCGGGAGATCCCCCGTTCTTC.

CDR3 in DNA: TGTGCCAGCAGCTCGCCGACAGGCCCCTACGAGCAGTACTTC. Residues: CASSSPTGPYEQYF. The chain is built from TRBV7-9 and TRBJ2-7; tentatively, D is TRBD1 (6 bases). The V end lost 4 bases, the J end lost 2 bases, and 12 bases lay between the germline ends. The germline CDR1 and CDR2 sequences are SEHNR and FQNEAQ (reference sequence). The CDR3 is 14 amino acids.

The V gene is TRBV19, the J gene TRBJ2-6; a possible D gene is TRBD1 (6 bases). V was clipped by 3 bases and J by 4 bases, with 10 bases between them. Germline V gene data show CDR1 as LNHDA and CDR2 as SQIVND (reference sequence). CDR3 length: 15 amino acids. CDR3 sequence reads: CASSILGTGANVLTF. In DNA, the CDR3 is TGTGCCAGTAGTATCCTGGGGACAGGGGCCAACGTCCTGACTTTC.

The V gene is TRBV7-2, the J gene TRBJ2-7; D may be TRBD2 (5 bases). Germline V gives CDR1 SGHTA, CDR2 FQGNSA. This CDR3 contains 12 residues. Trimming pared 5 bases from V and 4 bases from J, leaving 9 bases between. The CDR3 sequence is CASSPTGYEQYF. In nucleotides, the CDR3 is TGTGCCAGCAGCCCCACGGGGTACGAGCAGTACTTC.

CDR3 nucleotide sequence: TGTGCCAGCAGCTTGCTAAGCGGGGAGCTGTTTTTT. Protein product: CASSLLSGELFF. The rearrangement links TRBV5-6 to TRBJ2-2; the D is unclear. V lost 1 base, J lost 7 bases, and 5 bases lay in between. This CDR3 is built from 12 residues. Germline V lookup: CDR1 SGHDT, CDR2 YYEEEE.

The chain has TRBV5-4 and TRBJ2-3; 10 nucleotides align to TRBD1. This CDR3 is 16 amino acids long. J lost 3 bases, V lost 7 bases, and 11 bases had no gene match. Germline CDR1 is SGHNT and CDR2 is YYREEE (reference sequence). CDR3 sequence reads: CASLVRTGGLTDTQYF. The CDR3 DNA reads TGTGCCAGCTTGGTGCGGACAGGGGGTCTTACAGATACGCAGTATTTT.

As regards this clone: Other DNA sequences in this sample translate to the same CDR3. The genes are TRBV7-2 and TRBJ2-3; TRBD2 matches 8 bases. Losses at the gene ends were 5 bases for V and 6 bases for J; bases not matched to a gene: 7. CDR1 and CDR2 (germline): SGHTA, FQGNSA. The CDR3 sequence is 14 residues long. This CDR3 reads CASSLSGGADTQYF. In DNA form, the CDR3 reads TGTGCCAGCAGCCTGAGCGGGGGCGCCGATACGCAGTATTTT.

The gene calls are TRBV9 and TRBJ1-6, with D perhaps matching TRBD1 (6 bases). CDR3 length: 14 amino acids. CDR1 SGDLS and CDR2 YYNGEE come from the germline V gene. Trimming removed 4 bases from V and 8 bases from J, with 13 bases in between. The CDR3 region has the DNA TGTGCCAGCAGCCCCAGCTCAGGGGATTCACCCCTCCACTTT. Its translation: CASSPSSGDSPLHF. Full variable domain (missing parts from reference TRBV9 and TRBJ1-6): DSGVTQTPKHLITATGQRVTLRCSPRSGDLSVYWYQQSLDQGLQFLIQYYNGEERAKGNILERFSAQQFPDLHSELNLSSLELGDSALYFCASSPSSGDSPLHFGNGTRLTVT.

CDR3 in DNA: TGTGCCAGCAGCATGCGCGGGGGGGCGGATACGCAGTATTTT. This gives the protein CASSMRGGADTQYF. The V call is TRBV7-6, the J call TRBJ2-3; 9 bases map to TRBD2. V trimming: 5 bases; J trimming: 6 bases; junction bases outside the gene matches: 6. This CDR3 contains 14 residues. The germline gives CDR1 SGHVS, CDR2 FNYEAQ.

This clone was counted only a few times. The V gene is TRBV27, the J gene TRBJ1-2; 9 positions agree with TRBD1. CDR1 and CDR2 (germline): MNHEY, SMNVEV (reference sequence). CDR3 length: 16 residues. J lost 6 bases, V lost 6 bases, and 14 bases had no gene match. The CDR3 sequence: CASRLATGTGFHGYTF. The CDR3 bases are TGTGCCAGCAGACTCGCGACCGGGACAGGGTTTCATGGCTACACCTTC.

The chain links TRBV2 to TRBJ1-3, with a weak D call TRBD1 (5 bases). The CDR3 spans 13 residues. CDR1 and CDR2 from the germline V gene are SNHLY and FYNNEI. The germline V and J ends were trimmed by 2 bases and 8 bases, with 10 bases remaining between them. The CDR3 bases are TGTGCCAGCAGTGAACGAGGGGAGGACACCATATATTTT. Its translation: CASSERGEDTIYF.

The V gene is TRBV6-6, the J gene TRBJ2-7, with D tentatively TRBD1 (6 bases). Trimming removed 4 bases at V and 5 bases at J, with 12 bases between. Germline CDR1 reads MNHNY; CDR2 reads SVGAGI (reference sequence). The CDR3 length is 13 residues. CDR3 amino acids: CASSFTRDNEQYF. CDR3 bases: TGTGCCAGCAGTTTCACCCGGGACAACGAGCAGTACTTC.

The J gene is TRBJ2-2, the V gene TRBV2, with D perhaps TRBD1 (6 bases). CDR3 size: 15 residues. Germline values: CDR1 SNHLY, CDR2 FYNNEI. Trimming stripped 4 bases from V and 0 bases from J, with 9 bases between. Here the CDR3 reads CASSAGQSNTGELFF. The CDR3 bases are TGTGCCAGCAGTGCCGGACAGTCGAACACCGGGGAGCTGTTTTTT.

The CDR3 DNA sequence: TGTGCCAGCAGCCCGAACTACGGGGGAGATTCACCCCTCCACTTT. Its translation is CASSPNYGGDSPLHF. The chain recombines TRBV5-6 with TRBJ1-6; TRBD1 is a possible D gene (5 bases). This CDR3 comprises 15 residues. The V gene lost 4 bases and the J gene lost 8 bases, with 16 bases spanning the gap. Germline assignment: CDR1 SGHDT and CDR2 YYEEEE. The whole variable domain, remainder taken from reference TRBV5-6 and TRBJ1-6, is DAGVTQSPTHLIKTRGQQVTLRCSPKSGHDTVSWYQQALGQGPQFIFQYYEEEERQRGNFPDRFSGHQFPNYSSELNVNALLLGDSALYLCASSPNYGGDSPLHFGNGTRLTVT.

The V and J genes are TRBV5-6 and TRBJ2-2; D is unclear. Looked up from germline, CDR1 is SGHDT and CDR2 is YYEEEE. The CDR3 extends over 13 amino acids. Trimming removed 4 bases from V and 6 bases from J, with 10 bases in between. CDR3 sequence: CASSLYSAGELFF. The DNA for the CDR3 is TGTGCCAGCAGCCTCTACTCGGCCGGGGAGCTGTTTTTT.

This clone has a single count. The chain joins TRBV4-1 to TRBJ1-4; no reliable D call. V was clipped by 4 bases and J by 4 bases, with 10 bases between them. This CDR3 is 14 amino acids long. Per the germline V gene, CDR1 is MGHRA and CDR2 is YSYEKL. DNA of the CDR3: TGCGCCAGCAGCCGGACGCGGGGTAATGAAAAACTGTTTTTT. Residues: CASSRTRGNEKLFF.

The J gene is TRBJ1-4, the V gene TRBV9, with 11 bases identical to TRBD1. This CDR3 comprises 15 residues. In germline, CDR1 is SGDLS, CDR2 YYNGEE. The J segment lost 10 bases and the V segment lost 4 bases, leaving 9 bases of the junction unmatched. CDR3 DNA: TGTGCCAGCAGCCCCCGGACAGGGGGCGCCGGAAAACTGTTTTTT. Translating it yields CASSPRTGGAGKLFF. The variable domain in full, with the rest retrieved from reference TRBV9 and TRBJ1-4, is DSGVTQTPKHLITATGQRVTLRCSPRSGDLSVYWYQQSLDQGLQFLIQYYNGEERAKGNILERFSAQQFPDLHSELNLSSLELGDSALYFCASSPRTGGAGKLFFGSGTQLSVL.

The genes are TRBV10-3 and TRBJ2-5; 7 nucleotides agree with TRBD1. V trimming: 3 bases; J trimming: 4 bases; junction bases outside the gene matches: 8. CDR3 length: 15 residues. Per the germline V gene, CDR1 is ENHRY and CDR2 is SYGVKD. This CDR3 reads CAISDPGTVSETQYF. The CDR3 DNA sequence: TGTGCCATCAGTGATCCGGGGACAGTTTCAGAGACCCAGTACTTC.